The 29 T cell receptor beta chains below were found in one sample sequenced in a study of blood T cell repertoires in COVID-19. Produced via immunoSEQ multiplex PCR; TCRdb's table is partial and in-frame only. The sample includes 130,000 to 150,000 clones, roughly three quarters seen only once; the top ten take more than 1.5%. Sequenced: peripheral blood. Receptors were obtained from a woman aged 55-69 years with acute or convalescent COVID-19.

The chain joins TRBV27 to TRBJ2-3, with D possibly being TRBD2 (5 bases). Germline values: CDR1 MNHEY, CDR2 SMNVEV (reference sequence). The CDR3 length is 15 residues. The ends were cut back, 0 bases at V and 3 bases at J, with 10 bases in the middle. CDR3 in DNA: TGTGCCAGCAGTTTATCATCCGGACTTACAGATACGCAGTATTTT. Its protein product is CASSLSSGLTDTQYF.

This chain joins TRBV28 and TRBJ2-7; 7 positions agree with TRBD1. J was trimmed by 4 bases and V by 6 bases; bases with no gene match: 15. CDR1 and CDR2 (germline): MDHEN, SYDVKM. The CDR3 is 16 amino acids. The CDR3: CASSAPLGTVKYEQYF. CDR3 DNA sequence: TGTGCCAGCAGCGCCCCGCTAGGGACAGTGAAATACGAGCAGTACTTC.

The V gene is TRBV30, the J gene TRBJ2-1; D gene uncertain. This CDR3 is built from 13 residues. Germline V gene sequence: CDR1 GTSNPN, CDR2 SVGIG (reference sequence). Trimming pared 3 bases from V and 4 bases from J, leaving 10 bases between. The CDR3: CAWSRDSYNEQFF. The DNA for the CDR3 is TGTGCCTGGAGCCGCGACTCTTACAATGAGCAGTTCTTC.

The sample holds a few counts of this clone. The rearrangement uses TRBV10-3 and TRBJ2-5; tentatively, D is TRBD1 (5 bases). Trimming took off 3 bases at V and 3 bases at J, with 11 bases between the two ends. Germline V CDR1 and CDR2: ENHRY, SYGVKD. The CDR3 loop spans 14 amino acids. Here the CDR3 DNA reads TGTGCCATCAGTGATGGGCAGGGAAAAGAGACCCAGTACTTC. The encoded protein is CAISDGQGKETQYF.

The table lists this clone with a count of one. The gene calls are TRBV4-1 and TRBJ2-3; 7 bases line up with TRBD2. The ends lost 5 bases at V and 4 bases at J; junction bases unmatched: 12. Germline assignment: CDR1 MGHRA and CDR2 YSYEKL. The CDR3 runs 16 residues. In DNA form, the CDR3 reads TGCGCCAGCAGCAGGGAGGGAGCCCCAAGCCCAGATACGCAGTATTTT. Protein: CASSREGAPSPDTQYF.

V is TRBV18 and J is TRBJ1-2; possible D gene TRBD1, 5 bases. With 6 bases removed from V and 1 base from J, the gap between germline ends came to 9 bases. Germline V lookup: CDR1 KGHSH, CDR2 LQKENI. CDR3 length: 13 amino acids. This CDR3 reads CASSRDGNYGYTF. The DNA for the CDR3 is TGTGCCAGCTCGCGGGACGGTAACTATGGCTACACCTTC.

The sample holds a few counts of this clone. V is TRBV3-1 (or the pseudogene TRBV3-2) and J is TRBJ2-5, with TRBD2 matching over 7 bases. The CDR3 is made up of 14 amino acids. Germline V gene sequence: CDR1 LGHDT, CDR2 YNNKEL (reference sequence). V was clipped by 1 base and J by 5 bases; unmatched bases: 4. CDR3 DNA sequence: TGTGCCAGCAGCCAAGGTGCGGGAGCGGAGACCCAGTACTTC. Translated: CASSQGAGAETQYF.

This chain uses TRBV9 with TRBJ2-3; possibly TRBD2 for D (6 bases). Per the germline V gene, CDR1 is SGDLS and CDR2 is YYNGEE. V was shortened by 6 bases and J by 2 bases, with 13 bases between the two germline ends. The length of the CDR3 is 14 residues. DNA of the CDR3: TGTGCCAGCACCGTCGGAGGGGACACAGATACGCAGTATTTT. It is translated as CASTVGGDTDTQYF.

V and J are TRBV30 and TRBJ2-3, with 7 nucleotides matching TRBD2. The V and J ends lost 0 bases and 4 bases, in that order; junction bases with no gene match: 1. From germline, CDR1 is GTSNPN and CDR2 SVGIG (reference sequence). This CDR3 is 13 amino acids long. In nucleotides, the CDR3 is TGTGCCTGGAGTGTACGGGAGGCAGATACGCAGTATTTT. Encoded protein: CAWSVREADTQYF.

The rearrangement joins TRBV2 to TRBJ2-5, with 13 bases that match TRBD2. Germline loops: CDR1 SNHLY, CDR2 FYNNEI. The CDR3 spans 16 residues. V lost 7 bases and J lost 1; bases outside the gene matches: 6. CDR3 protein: CASTKTSGRAQETQYF. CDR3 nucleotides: TGTGCCAGCACGAAAACTAGCGGGAGGGCCCAAGAGACCCAGTACTTC.

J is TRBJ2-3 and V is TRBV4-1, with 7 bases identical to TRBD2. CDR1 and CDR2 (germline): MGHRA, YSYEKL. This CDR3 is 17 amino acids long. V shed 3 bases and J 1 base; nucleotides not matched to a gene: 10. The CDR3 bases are TGCGCCAGCAGCCAGGGGGGAAGGGAGGGGCGCACAGATACGCAGTATTTT. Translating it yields CASSQGGREGRTDTQYF.

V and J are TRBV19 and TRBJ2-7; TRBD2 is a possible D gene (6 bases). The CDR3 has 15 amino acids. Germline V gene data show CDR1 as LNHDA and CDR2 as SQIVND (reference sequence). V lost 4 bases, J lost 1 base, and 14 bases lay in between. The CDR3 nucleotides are TGTGCCAGTAGTAACGGGGAGGCCCTATCCTACGAGCAGTACTTC. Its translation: CASSNGEALSYEQYF.

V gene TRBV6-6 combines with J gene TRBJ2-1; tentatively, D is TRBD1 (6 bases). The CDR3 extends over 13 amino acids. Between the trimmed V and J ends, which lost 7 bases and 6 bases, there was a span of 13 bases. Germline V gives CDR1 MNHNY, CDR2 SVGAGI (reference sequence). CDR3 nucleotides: TGTGCCAGCACCACAGGGAGCTTCAATGAGCAGTTCTTC. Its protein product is CASTTGSFNEQFF.

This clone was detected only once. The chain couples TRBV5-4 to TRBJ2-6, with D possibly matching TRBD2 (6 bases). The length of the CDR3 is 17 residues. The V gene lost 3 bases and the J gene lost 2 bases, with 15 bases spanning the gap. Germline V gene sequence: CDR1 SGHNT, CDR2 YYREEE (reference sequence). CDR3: CASSSPGRGAGANVLTF. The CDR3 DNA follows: TGTGCCAGCAGCTCCCCCGGGCGGGGCGCTGGGGCCAACGTCCTGACTTTC. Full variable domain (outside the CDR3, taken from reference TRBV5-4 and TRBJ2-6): ETGVTQSPTHLIKTRGQQVTLRCSSQSGHNTVSWYQQALGQGPQFIFQYYREEENGRGNFPPRFSGLQFPNYSSELNVNALELDDSALYLCASSSPGRGAGANVLTFGAGSRLTVL.

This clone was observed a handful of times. CDR3 DNA: TGTGCCAGCAGCTTCTTGACAAGCTCTGGAAACACCATATATTTT. Amino acids: CASSFLTSSGNTIYF. V usage is TRBV11-2 and J usage is TRBJ1-3, with D hard to call. V shed 3 bases and J shed 0 bases, with 9 bases lying between them. The CDR3 runs 15 residues. Germline values: CDR1 SGHAT, CDR2 FQNNGV.

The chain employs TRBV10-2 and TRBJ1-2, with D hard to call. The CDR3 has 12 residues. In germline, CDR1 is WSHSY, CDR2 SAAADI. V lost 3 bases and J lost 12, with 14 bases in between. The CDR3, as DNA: TGCGCCAGCAGTGAAGGTAGCCCCGGTGACACCTTC. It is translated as CASSEGSPGDTF.

The CDR3 region is CASNLSGGLNTEAFF. CDR3 DNA: TGTGCCAGCAACTTGTCGGGGGGGTTAAACACTGAAGCTTTCTTT. The chain combines TRBV27 with TRBJ1-1; tentative D call: TRBD1 (5 bases). Germline-derived CDR1 and CDR2 are MNHEY and SMNVEV (reference sequence). The germline V and J ends were trimmed by 7 bases and 2 bases, with 17 bases remaining between them. CDR3 length: 15 amino acids.

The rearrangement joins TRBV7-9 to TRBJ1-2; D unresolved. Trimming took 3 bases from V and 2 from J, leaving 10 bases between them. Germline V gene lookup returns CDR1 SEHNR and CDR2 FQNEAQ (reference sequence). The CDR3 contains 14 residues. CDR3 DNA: TGTGCCAGCAGCTTCCTAACTGAGAACTATGGCTACACCTTC. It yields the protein CASSFLTENYGYTF.

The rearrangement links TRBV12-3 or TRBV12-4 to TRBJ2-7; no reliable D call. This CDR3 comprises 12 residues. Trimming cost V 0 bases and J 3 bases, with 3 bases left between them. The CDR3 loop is CASSLAYYEQYF. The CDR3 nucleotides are TGTGCCAGCAGTTTAGCTTACTACGAGCAGTACTTC.

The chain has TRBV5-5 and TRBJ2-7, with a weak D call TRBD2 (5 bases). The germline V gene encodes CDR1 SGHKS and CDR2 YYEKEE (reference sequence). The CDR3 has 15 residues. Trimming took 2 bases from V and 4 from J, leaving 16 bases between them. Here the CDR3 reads CASSFGGISDYEQYF. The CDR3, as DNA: TGTGCCAGCAGCTTTGGTGGAATTAGCGATTACGAGCAGTACTTC.

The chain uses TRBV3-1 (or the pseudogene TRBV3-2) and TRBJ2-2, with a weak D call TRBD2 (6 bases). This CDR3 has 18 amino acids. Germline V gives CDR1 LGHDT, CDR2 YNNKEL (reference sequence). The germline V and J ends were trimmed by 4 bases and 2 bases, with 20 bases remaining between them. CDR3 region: CASSLIYSGGPNTGELFF. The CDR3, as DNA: TGTGCCAGCAGCCTAATTTATAGCGGAGGGCCTAACACCGGGGAGCTGTTTTTT.

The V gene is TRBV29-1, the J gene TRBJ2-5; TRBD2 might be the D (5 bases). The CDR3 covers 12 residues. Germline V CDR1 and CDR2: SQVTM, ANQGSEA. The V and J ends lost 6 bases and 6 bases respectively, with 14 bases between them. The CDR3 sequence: CSVDGGSQTQYF. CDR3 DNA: TGCAGCGTCGACGGAGGAAGCCAGACCCAGTACTTC. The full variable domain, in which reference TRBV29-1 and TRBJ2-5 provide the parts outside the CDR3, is SAVISQKPSRDICQRGTSLTIQCQVDSQVTMMFWYRQQPGQSLTLIATANQGSEATYESGFVIDKFPISRPNLTFSTLTVSNMSPEDSSIYLCSVDGGSQTQYFGPGTRLLVL.

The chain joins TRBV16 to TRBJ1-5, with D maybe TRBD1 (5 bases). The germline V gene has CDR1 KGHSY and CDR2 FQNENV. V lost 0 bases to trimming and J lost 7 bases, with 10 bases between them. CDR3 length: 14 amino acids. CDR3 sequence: CASSQSRVKQPQHF. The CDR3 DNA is TGTGCCAGCAGCCAATCCAGGGTAAAGCAGCCCCAGCATTTT.

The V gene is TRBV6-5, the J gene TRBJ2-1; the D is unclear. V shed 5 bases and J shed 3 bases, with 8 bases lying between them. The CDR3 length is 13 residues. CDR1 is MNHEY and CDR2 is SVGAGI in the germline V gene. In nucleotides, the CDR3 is TGTGCCAGCAGTCCGCCGGGCTACAATGAGCAGTTCTTC. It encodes CASSPPGYNEQFF.

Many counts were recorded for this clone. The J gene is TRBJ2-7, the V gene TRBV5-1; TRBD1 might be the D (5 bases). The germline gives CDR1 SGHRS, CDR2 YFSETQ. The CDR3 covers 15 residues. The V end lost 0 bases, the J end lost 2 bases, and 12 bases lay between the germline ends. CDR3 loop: CASSLESGAPYEQYF. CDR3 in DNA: TGCGCCAGCAGCTTGGAGTCTGGGGCACCCTACGAGCAGTACTTC.

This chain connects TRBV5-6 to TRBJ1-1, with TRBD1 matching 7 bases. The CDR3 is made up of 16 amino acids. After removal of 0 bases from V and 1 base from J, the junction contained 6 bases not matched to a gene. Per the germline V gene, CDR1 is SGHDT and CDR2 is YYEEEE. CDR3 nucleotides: TGTGCCAGCAGCTTGGGGGATTACAGGGGGAACACTGAAGCTTTCTTT. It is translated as CASSLGDYRGNTEAFF.

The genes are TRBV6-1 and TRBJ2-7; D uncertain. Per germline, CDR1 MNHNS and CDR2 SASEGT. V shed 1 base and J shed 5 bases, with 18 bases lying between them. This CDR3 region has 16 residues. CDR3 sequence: CASSEVFGLATNEQYF. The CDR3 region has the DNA TGTGCCAGCAGTGAAGTTTTTGGTTTGGCAACCAACGAGCAGTACTTC.

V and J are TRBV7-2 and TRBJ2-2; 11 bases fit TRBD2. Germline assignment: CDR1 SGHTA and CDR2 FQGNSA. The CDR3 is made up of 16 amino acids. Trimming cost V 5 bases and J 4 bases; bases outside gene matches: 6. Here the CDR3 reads CASSSTSGSTTGELFF. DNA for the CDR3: TGTGCCAGCAGCAGCACTAGCGGGAGTACCACCGGGGAGCTGTTTTTT.

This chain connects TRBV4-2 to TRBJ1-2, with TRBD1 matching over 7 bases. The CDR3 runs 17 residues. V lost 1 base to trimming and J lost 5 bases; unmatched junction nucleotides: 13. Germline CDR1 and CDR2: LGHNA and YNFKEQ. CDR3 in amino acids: CASSQVLDRRLSYGYTF. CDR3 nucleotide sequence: TGTGCCAGCAGCCAAGTTTTGGACAGGCGACTTTCATATGGCTACACCTTC.